A selection of T cell receptor beta chains follows, all from one sample in a study of CD8 T cells in ankylosing spondylitis. Each CDR3 protein is one row after TCRdb ran MiXCR on the 5' RACE reads. The sample gives 350,000 to 450,000 distinct CDR3 sequences, roughly 22% of which show up once; around 13% is in the top ten. The sequencing input was blood, either unsorted or a sorted T cell fraction (not recorded which). All receptors come from a male donor with ankylosing spondylitis or in good health (not recorded which). Each CDR3 is given with its conserved first and last residue. A D gene is named only where the DNA matches it firmly. Only part of the rows carry a size: once, few, many, or a class if the clone is expanded.

>TRBJ2-1|NA|NA|TRBV3-1
TGTGCCAGCAGCCAAGCGCAGGCCATCTCCTACAATGAGCAGTTCTTC
CASSQAQAISYNEQFF
>TRBJ2-1|NA|NA|TRBV6-1
TGTGCCAGCAGTACAGGGGGGGAGCCCTACAATGAGCAGTTCTTC
CASSTGGEPYNEQFF
>TRBJ2-7|NA|few|TRBV12-3/TRBV12-4
TGTGCCAGCAGTTCCCCCTGGGACGGCATCTACGAGCAGTACTTC
CASSSPWDGIYEQYF
>TRBJ2-7|TRBD1|NA|TRBV20-1
TGCAGTGCTCTACACGACAGGGGGGGCTACGAGCAGTACTTC
CSALHDRGGYEQYF
>TRBJ2-7|NA|NA|TRBV12-5
TGTGCTAGTGGCCAAACCTTCGGTAGCTCCTACGAGCAGCACTTC
CASGQTFGSSYEQHF
>TRBJ2-5|TRBD2|NA|TRBV7-2
TGTGCCAGCAGCTTTACGGGGGGGTCGGAAGAGACCCAGTACTTC
CASSFTGGSEETQYF
>TRBJ2-1|NA|NA|TRBV3-1
TGTGCCAGCAGCCAAGATATGGGGCAGGAGTTCTTC
CASSQDMGQEFF
>TRBJ2-3|NA|few|TRBV5-1
TGCGCCAGCAGCTTGAAGGTCCCTTTCCCCCCAGATACGCAGTATTTT
CASSLKVPFPPDTQYF
>TRBJ2-7|NA|NA|TRBV6-1
TGTGCCAGCAGCCCTTATCCCTTGGGTGGCAGCTCCTACGAGCAGTACTTC
CASSPYPLGGSSYEQYF
>TRBJ2-7|TRBD2|NA|TRBV7-8
TGTGCCAGCAGCGTCGTTCTGGGCGGGGGGTACTACGAGCAGTACTTC
CASSVVLGGGYYEQYF